The source of this TCR beta chain is a study of tumor-infiltrating lymphocytes in localized non-small cell lung cancer. About the research overall: The cohort mixed smokers and never-smokers, several histologies, and some post-neoadjuvant-chemotherapy samples.

Study observations and caveats: Different pieces of the same tissue went to different assays, confounding technical variation with intratumor heterogeneity. T-cell fraction did not differ between immunotypes IM1 and IM2. Compared with uninvolved lung, tumors showed higher T cell infiltration by TCRbeta sequencing.

Profiled with immunoSEQ multiplex PCR; TCRdb holds only in-frame clones, not every one. The data hold about 14,000 clones, with about four fifths observed a single time. Trimming left V 5 bases short and J 2 bases short, with 15 bases between. CDR1 and CDR2 from the germline V gene are SGHRS and YFSETQ. The CDR3 consists of 15 residues. With respect to this clone: Its antigen is undetermined.

Sequenced input: lung tumor tissue. The receptor was derived from a human donor with non-small cell lung cancer. This chain links TRBV5-1 with TRBJ2-3; no firm D call. This CDR3 is CASRSGRATTDTQYF. The CDR3 nucleotides read TGCGCCAGCAGATCTGGACGGGCGACCACAGATACGCAGTATTTT.